The T cell receptor beta chain under discussion was sequenced for a study of CD8 T cells in ankylosing spondylitis. Study-level points and caveats: Disease-linked clones bore a CD8+ phenotype, appearing relatively rarely in peripheral blood.

This clonotype was picked up many times. Its target is not known. Each TCR beta library was made by quantitative 5'-RACE that incorporated molecular barcodes. Via MiXCR, TCRdb re-called the 5' RACE reads, giving one row per CDR3 protein. The sample records 250,000 or so distinct CDR3 sequences, about 10% being singletons. The source of this sequence is a male donor with ankylosing spondylitis or in good health (not recorded which). Sequencing used blood, either unsorted or a sorted T cell fraction (not recorded which).

DNA for the CDR3: TGCAGTGCTCCGAACAGGCTGGGGAACACTGAAGCTTTCTTT. This codes for CSAPNRLGNTEAFF. The J gene is TRBJ1-1, the V gene TRBV20-1; the D gene is possibly TRBD1 (5 bases). This CDR3 is 14 amino acids long. V lost 5 bases, J lost 1 base, and 14 bases lay in between. Germline V CDR1 and CDR2: DFQATT, SNEGSKA (reference sequence).